This section outlines one TCR beta chain sequence together with its context. Its antigen remains unknown. Trimming stripped 5 bases from V and 9 bases from J, with 23 bases between. The CDR3 sequence is 16 residues long. Germline-derived CDR1 and CDR2 are MDHEN and SYDVKM. This sample was taken from a study of T cell responses to AZD1222 COVID-19 vaccine. The repertoire was sequenced with immunoSEQ multiplex PCR; TCRdb's copy has only in-frame clones and lacks some. Among over 110,000 clones listed, 85% to 95% were seen once. Whole-study findings and limits: Receipt of two AZD1222 doses was followed by a rise in Spike-specific TCR breadth and depth. Repertoires in all cases were sampled only once the peak T cell response had passed. Clonal diversity was possibly underestimated; the donors were predominantly white British and more often female. Vaccine-associated CD4 TCRs ranged over spike, dominating at 160-218 and 743-854.

The material was peripheral blood, obtained after recovery from COVID-19. V and J are TRBV28 and TRBJ2-1; a possible D gene is TRBD2 (6 bases). This TCR derives from an adult who had recovered from COVID-19. CDR3 DNA sequence: TGTGCCAGCAGTCCACTACGACTAGAAGAGGAGAGTGAGCAGTTCTTC. This encodes CASSPLRLEEESEQFF.